The TCR beta chain under discussion was sequenced for a study of OX40 agonist ivuxolimab in advanced cancers. Exclusion of a patient followed from autoimmune disease history or systemic immunosuppression. The repertoire was sequenced with immunoSEQ multiplex PCR; TCRdb's copy has only in-frame clones and lacks some. The sample holds 45,000 or so clones; 88% are singletons and the top ten take around 1%. This receptor was identified in an adult with an advanced solid tumor such as melanoma, head and neck, liver or kidney cancer. The sample consisted of CD4+ or CD8+ T cells sorted from blood, taken in a trial of the OX40 agonist ivuxolimab.

CDR3 residues: CASSYDNQETQYF. DNA for the CDR3: TGTGCCAGCAGTTATGACAACCAAGAGACCCAGTACTTC. The chain links TRBV6-5 to TRBJ2-5; D is undetermined. The CDR3 has 13 amino acids. Germline assignment: CDR1 MNHEY and CDR2 SVGAGI. V dropped 3 bases and J dropped 0 bases, with 5 bases sitting between them.